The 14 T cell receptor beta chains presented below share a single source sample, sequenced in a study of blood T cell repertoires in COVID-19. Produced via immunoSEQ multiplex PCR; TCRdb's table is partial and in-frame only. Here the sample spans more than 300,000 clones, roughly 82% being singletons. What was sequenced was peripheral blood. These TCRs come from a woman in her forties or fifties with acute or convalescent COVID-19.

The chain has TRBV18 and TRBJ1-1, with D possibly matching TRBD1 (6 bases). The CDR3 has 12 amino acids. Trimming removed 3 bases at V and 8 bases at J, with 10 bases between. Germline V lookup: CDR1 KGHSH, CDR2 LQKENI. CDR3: CASSPSGAEAFF. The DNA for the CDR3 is TGTGCCAGCTCACCTTCAGGGGCCGAAGCTTTCTTT.

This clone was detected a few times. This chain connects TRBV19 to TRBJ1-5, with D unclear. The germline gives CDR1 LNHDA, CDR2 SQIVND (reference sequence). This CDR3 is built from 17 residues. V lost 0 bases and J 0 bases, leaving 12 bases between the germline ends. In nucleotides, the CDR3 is TGTGCCAGTAGTATAGATCGCAGGCCTTATAGCAATCAGCCCCAGCATTTT. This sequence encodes CASSIDRRPYSNQPQHF.

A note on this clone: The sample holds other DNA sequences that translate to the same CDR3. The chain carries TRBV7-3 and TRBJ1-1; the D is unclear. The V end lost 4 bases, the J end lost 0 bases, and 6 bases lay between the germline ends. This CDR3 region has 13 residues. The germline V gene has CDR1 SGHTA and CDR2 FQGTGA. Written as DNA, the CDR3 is TGTGCCAGCAGCTCTCAGATGAACACTGAAGCTTTCTTT. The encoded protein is CASSSQMNTEAFF.

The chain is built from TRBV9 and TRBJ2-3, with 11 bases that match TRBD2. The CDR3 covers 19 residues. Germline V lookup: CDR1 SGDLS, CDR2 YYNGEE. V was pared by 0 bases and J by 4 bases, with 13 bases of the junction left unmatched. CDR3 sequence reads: CASSVAGIAGGPDPDTQYF. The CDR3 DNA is TGTGCCAGCAGCGTAGCTGGAATAGCGGGAGGGCCGGATCCAGATACGCAGTATTTT.

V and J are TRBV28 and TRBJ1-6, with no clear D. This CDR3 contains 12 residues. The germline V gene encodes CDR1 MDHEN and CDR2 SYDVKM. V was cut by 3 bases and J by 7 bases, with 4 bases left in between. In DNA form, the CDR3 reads TGTGCCAGCAGTTTCCTGAATTCACCCCTCCACTTT. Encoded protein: CASSFLNSPLHF.

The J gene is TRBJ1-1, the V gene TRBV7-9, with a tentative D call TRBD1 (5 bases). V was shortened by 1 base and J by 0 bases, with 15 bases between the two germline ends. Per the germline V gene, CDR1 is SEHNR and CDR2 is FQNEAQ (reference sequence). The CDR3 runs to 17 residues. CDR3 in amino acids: CASSLDGWGRLNTEAFF. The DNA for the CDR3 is TGTGCCAGCAGCTTAGACGGGTGGGGCAGACTGAACACTGAAGCTTTCTTT.

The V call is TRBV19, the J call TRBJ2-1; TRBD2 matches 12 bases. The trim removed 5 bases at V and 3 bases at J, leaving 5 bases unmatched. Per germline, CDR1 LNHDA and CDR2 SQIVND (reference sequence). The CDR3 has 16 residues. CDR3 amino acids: CASSSRLAGDYNEQFF. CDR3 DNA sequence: TGTGCCAGTAGTTCCCGACTAGCGGGAGACTACAATGAGCAGTTCTTC. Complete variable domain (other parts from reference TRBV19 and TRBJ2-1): DGGITQSPKYLFRKEGQNVTLSCEQNLNHDAMYWYRQDPGQGLRLIYYSQIVNDFQKGDIAEGYSVSREKKESFPLTVTSAQKNPTAFYLCASSSRLAGDYNEQFFGPGTRLTVL.

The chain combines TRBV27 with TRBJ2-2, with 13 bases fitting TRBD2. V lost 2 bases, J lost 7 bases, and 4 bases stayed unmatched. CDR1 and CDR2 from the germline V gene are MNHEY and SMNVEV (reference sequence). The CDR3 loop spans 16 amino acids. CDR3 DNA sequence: TGTGCCAGCAGTTTAGGGACTAGCGGGACCGGCGGGGAGCTGTTTTTT. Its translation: CASSLGTSGTGGELFF.

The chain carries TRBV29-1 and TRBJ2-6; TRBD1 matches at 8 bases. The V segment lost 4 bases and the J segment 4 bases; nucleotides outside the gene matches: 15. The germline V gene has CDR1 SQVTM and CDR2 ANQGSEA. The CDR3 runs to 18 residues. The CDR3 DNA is TGCAGCGTTGTCCCCGTTGGCAGGGGGCTGAGGGGGGCCAACGTCCTGACTTTC. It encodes CSVVPVGRGLRGANVLTF.

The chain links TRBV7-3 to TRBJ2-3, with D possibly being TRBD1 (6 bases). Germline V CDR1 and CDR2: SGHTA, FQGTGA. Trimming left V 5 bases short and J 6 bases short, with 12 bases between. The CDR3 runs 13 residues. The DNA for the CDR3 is TGTGCCAGCAGCCAGGGGAATCGGGATACGCAGTATTTT. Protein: CASSQGNRDTQYF.

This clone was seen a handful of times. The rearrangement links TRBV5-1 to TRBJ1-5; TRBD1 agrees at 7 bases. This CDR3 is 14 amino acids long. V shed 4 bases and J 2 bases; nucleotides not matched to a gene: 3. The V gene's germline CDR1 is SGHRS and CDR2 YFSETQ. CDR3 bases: TGCGCCAGCAGCACAGGGGAGGGCAATCAGCCCCAGCATTTT. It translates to CASSTGEGNQPQHF.

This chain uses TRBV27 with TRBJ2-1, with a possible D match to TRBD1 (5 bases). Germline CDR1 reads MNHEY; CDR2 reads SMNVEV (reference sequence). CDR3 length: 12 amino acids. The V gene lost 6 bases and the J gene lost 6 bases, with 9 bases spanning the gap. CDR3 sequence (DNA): TGTGCCAGCAGGCAGACAGTCAATGAGCAGTTCTTC. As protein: CASRQTVNEQFF.

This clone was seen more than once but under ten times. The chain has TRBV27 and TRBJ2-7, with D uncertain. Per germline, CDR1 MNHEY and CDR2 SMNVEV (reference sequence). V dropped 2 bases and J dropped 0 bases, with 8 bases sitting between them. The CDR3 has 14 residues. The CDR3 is CASSLVFPSYEQYF. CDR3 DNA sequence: TGTGCCAGCAGTTTAGTATTCCCCTCCTACGAGCAGTACTTC.

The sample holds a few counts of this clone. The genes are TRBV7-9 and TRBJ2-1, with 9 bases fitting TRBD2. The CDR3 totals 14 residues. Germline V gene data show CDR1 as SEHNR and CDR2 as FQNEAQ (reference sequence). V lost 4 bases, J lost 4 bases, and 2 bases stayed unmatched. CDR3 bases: TGTGCCAGCAGCTCTGCGGGGGGGTACAATGAGCAGTTCTTC. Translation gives CASSSAGGYNEQFF.